The T cell receptor (beta chain) described here comes from a study of PD-1 blockade in classical Hodgkin lymphoma. This CDR3 comprises 19 residues. Germline CDR1 MDHEN, CDR2 SYDVKM. Details on this clone: An end of the junction does not agree with germline; a read error may underlie this.

Generated by immunoSEQ multiplex PCR, the TCRdb table keeps only in-frame clones and is missing some. This table has about 35,000 clones, approximately 90% appearing once. All the patients suffered relapse after autologous stem cell transplantation, and brentuximab vedotin exposure differed. The CD4+ T cells used were purified from thawed PBMCs through magnetic negative selection. This chain joins TRBV28 and TRBJ2-2, with 15 bases fitting TRBD2. The sequences come from CD4+ T cells from blood, collected at baseline. This sequence was found in a human donor with classical Hodgkin lymphoma. Here the CDR3 reads CATSSSDWTSGRADGELFF. In DNA form, the CDR3 reads TGTGCCACCAGTTCATCGGACTGGACTAGCGGGAGGGCCGACGGGGAGCTGTTTTTT.